The present T cell receptor beta chain was sequenced within a study of beta chain features in type 1 diabetes. All of the isolated RNA was reverse transcribed, so expressed TCRB transcripts were sequenced. Naive, central memory and regulatory T cell samples came to a mean of approximately 4 million reads. Method: immunoSEQ multiplex PCR; TCRdb's copy keeps in-frame clones and lacks some. This table holds more than 100,000 clones, 28% found once. Study-level results: Shorter TCRB CDR3s, moderately but significantly so, were found in Type 1 diabetes patients in all four CD4+ subsets.

This clone was detected only a few times. Its matching antigen is unknown. At the DNA level, this CDR3 is encoded by other sequences in the same sample as well. V was shortened by 5 bases and J by 4 bases, with 9 bases between the two germline ends. Germline V gene data show CDR1 as SEHNR and CDR2 as FQNEAQ (reference sequence). The CDR3 loop spans 13 amino acids. The gene calls are TRBV7-9 and TRBJ1-5, with unresolved D. This receptor was taken from a woman aged 18 to 35 with type 1 diabetes. The sequencing input was central memory CD4+ T cells from blood. The CDR3: CASSGTGNQPQHF. DNA for the CDR3: TGTGCCAGCAGCGGCACGGGGAATCAGCCCCAGCATTTT.